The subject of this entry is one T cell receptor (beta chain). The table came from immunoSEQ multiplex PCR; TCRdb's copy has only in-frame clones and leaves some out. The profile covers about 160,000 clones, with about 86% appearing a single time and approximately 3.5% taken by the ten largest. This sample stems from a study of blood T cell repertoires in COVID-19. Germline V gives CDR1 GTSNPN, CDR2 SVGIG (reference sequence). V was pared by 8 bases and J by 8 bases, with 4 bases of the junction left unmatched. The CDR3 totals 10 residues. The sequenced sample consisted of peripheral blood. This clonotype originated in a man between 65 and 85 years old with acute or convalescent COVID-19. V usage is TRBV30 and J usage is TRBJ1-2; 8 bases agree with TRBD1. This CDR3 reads CAGQGAGYTF. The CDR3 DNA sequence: TGTGCCGGACAGGGTGCCGGCTACACCTTC.